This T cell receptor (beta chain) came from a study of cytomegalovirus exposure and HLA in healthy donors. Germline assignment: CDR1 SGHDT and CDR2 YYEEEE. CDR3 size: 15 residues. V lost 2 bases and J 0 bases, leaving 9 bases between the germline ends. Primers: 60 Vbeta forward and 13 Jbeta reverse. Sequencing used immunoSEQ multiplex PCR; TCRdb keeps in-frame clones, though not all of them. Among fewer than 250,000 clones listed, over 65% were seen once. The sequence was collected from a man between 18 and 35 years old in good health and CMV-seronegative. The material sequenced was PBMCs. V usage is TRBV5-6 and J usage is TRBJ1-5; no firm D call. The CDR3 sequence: CASSFRGISNQPQHF. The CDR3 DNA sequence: TGTGCCAGCAGCTTTAGAGGAATTAGCAATCAGCCCCAGCATTTT.